The 26 T cell receptor beta chains reported below all come from one sample, sequenced in a study of cytomegalovirus exposure and HLA in healthy donors. The primer mix had 60 Vbeta and 13 Jbeta primers. Clones were read by immunoSEQ multiplex PCR, and TCRdb kept only the in-frame ones, dropping some. The sample holds approximately 300,000 clones, 80% seen once. Source material: PBMCs. These receptor sequences come from a girl aged 2-9 years in good health and CMV-seronegative.

The chain joins TRBV4-1 to TRBJ1-4; the match to TRBD1 covers 8 bases. Trimming took 6 bases from V and 4 from J; bases not matched to a gene: 13. Germline lookup yields CDR1 MGHRA and CDR2 YSYEKL. The CDR3 has 17 amino acids. In DNA, the CDR3 is TGCGCCAGCAGAACTACCGGACAGGGAGGGATTAATGAAAAACTGTTTTTT. This encodes CASRTTGQGGINEKLFF.

As regards this clone: Distinct nucleotide sequences in the sample also encode this CDR3. The chain has TRBV28 and TRBJ2-7; possible D gene TRBD2, 5 bases. The germline CDR1 and CDR2 sequences are MDHEN and SYDVKM. This CDR3 is built from 14 residues. With 6 bases removed from V and 4 bases from J, the gap between germline ends came to 16 bases. CDR3 region: CASSLPEGWYEQYF. The CDR3 nucleotides are TGTGCCAGCAGCCTCCCCGAGGGCTGGTACGAGCAGTACTTC.

This chain links TRBV30 with TRBJ2-2, with 8 positions matching TRBD2. The V and J ends lost 4 bases and 5 bases, in that order; junction bases with no gene match: 6. This CDR3 has 14 amino acids. Germline V CDR1 and CDR2: GTSNPN, SVGIG (reference sequence). CDR3: CAWTRGGFTGELFF. The CDR3 DNA sequence: TGTGCCTGGACCCGGGGGGGTTTTACCGGGGAGCTGTTTTTT.

This clone has more than one count but fewer than ten. The gene calls are TRBV6-1 and TRBJ2-6, with D possibly TRBD1 on 5 matching bases. Germline lookup yields CDR1 MNHNS and CDR2 SASEGT. V lost 1 base and J lost 0, with 10 bases in between. The length of the CDR3 is 17 residues. The DNA for the CDR3 is TGTGCCAGCAGTGAAGGTAGGGGAAGCTCTGGGGCCAACGTCCTGACTTTC. It encodes CASSEGRGSSGANVLTF.

This chain uses TRBV6-5 with TRBJ2-7; D remains ambiguous. The CDR3 has 14 amino acids. V lost 0 bases and J 4 bases, leaving 10 bases between the germline ends. Germline V gene lookup returns CDR1 MNHEY and CDR2 SVGAGI. The CDR3, as DNA: TGTGCCAGCAGTTACTCCTCCCACTCGTACGAGCAGTACTTC. Amino acids: CASSYSSHSYEQYF.

This chain uses TRBV28 with TRBJ1-5, with TRBD1 identical over 7 bases. CDR3 size: 13 residues. In germline, CDR1 is MDHEN, CDR2 SYDVKM. Trimming removed 1 base from V and 11 bases from J; junction bases left unmatched: 5. CDR3 sequence (DNA): TGTGCCAGCAGTTTATACGGCAGGGGGACCCAGCATTTT. Its protein product is CASSLYGRGTQHF. The full variable domain, completed using reference TRBV28 and TRBJ1-5, is DVKVTQSSRYLVKRTGEKVFLECVQDMDHENMFWYRQDPGLGLRLIYFSYDVKMKEKGDIPEGYSVSREKKERFSLILESASTNQTSMYLCASSLYGRGTQHFGDGTRLSIL.

The J gene is TRBJ1-1, the V gene TRBV10-3; 9 bases map to TRBD1. CDR1 and CDR2 from the germline V gene are ENHRY and SYGVKD. This CDR3 has 14 amino acids. The V segment lost 8 bases and the J segment 5 bases; nucleotides outside the gene matches: 9. CDR3 amino acids: CAIGRTGVQTEAFF. The DNA of the CDR3 is TGTGCCATCGGGAGGACAGGGGTGCAAACTGAAGCTTTCTTT.

This clone was observed a handful of times. The chain couples TRBV29-1 to TRBJ1-1, with a possible D match to TRBD1 (5 bases). V lost 7 bases and J 3 bases, leaving 15 bases between the germline ends. Germline V gene lookup returns CDR1 SQVTM and CDR2 ANQGSEA. This CDR3 comprises 13 residues. CDR3 in DNA: TGCAGCGCCCGTGGGGCCCGGGACACTGAAGCTTTCTTT. Translation gives CSARGARDTEAFF.

This clone appeared once. This rearrangement joins TRBV9 to TRBJ2-1; 10 nucleotides line up with TRBD1. From germline, CDR1 is SGDLS and CDR2 YYNGEE. CDR3 length: 14 amino acids. J was trimmed by 6 bases and V by 4 bases; bases with no gene match: 4. The CDR3 nucleotides read TGTGCCAGCAGCAACCGGACAGGGGGCAATGAGCAGTTCTTC. Amino acid sequence: CASSNRTGGNEQFF.

A single count supports this clone. The genes are TRBV9 and TRBJ2-7; 14 bases align to TRBD2. Looked up from germline, CDR1 is SGDLS and CDR2 is YYNGEE. With 4 bases clipped from V and 8 bases from J, the junction kept 5 bases outside the gene matches. The CDR3 has 14 residues. The CDR3 here is CASSPGLAGGKQYF. The CDR3, as DNA: TGTGCCAGCAGCCCCGGACTAGCGGGAGGAAAGCAGTACTTC.

The CDR3 coding sequence is TGTGCCAGCAGCTTAAAATCAAAGTGGCAGGGTAGTGTCAATGAGCAGTTCTTC. Its protein product is CASSLKSKWQGSVNEQFF. The chain couples TRBV7-3 to TRBJ2-1, with a possible D match to TRBD1 (5 bases). The CDR3 has 18 residues. V lost 1 base and J 6 bases, leaving 22 bases between the germline ends. Germline V gene sequence: CDR1 SGHTA, CDR2 FQGTGA. The variable domain in full, with the rest retrieved from reference TRBV7-3 and TRBJ2-1, is GAGVSQTPSNKVTEKGKYVELRCDPISGHTALYWYRQSLGQGPEFLIYFQGTGAADDSGLPNDRFFAVRPEGSVSTLKIQRTERGDSAVYLCASSLKSKWQGSVNEQFFGPGTRLTVL.

The table lists this clone with a few counts. This CDR3 is CASRYGVLNTEAFF. For the CDR3, the DNA is TGTGCCAGCAGATACGGGGTATTGAACACTGAAGCTTTCTTT. The chain employs TRBV28 and TRBJ1-1, with D uncertain. There are 14 residues in the CDR3. V lost 6 bases and J lost 0, with 11 bases in between. Germline assignment: CDR1 MDHEN and CDR2 SYDVKM.

The chain joins TRBV7-2 to TRBJ2-5; TRBD1 is a possible D gene (5 bases). The end of the DNA fits TRBJ2-7 better, so the J call may be wrong. This CDR3 contains 16 residues. The germline gives CDR1 SGHTA, CDR2 FQGNSA. The CDR3 protein is CASSLTNTDSLYEQYF. CDR3 coding DNA: TGTGCCAGCAGCTTAACAAACACCGACAGCCTTTACGAGCAGTACTTC.

This chain uses TRBV27 with TRBJ2-5, with unresolved D. With the DNA end fitting TRBJ2-7 better, the J assignment may be wrong. Germline values: CDR1 MNHEY, CDR2 SMNVEV (reference sequence). This CDR3 is built from 14 residues. The CDR3 DNA reads as TGTGCCAGCAGGCAGGCTGGCTGGTCCCACGAGCAGTACTTC. Translation gives CASRQAGWSHEQYF.

The rearrangement links TRBV7-3 to TRBJ2-2; tentatively, D is TRBD2 (6 bases). This CDR3 spans 14 amino acids. CDR1 and CDR2 from the germline V gene are SGHTA and FQGTGA. Trimming pared 4 bases from V and 4 bases from J, leaving 10 bases between. This chain's CDR3 is CASSSGSSTGELFF. DNA of the CDR3: TGTGCCAGCAGCTCCGGGAGTTCCACCGGGGAGCTGTTTTTT.

The chain uses TRBV5-1 and TRBJ2-2; 9 bases are shared with TRBD1. Trimming at V came to 3 bases and at J to 6 bases, leaving 9 bases not matched to a gene. The CDR3 spans 16 residues. Germline V CDR1 and CDR2: SGHRS, YFSETQ. The CDR3 here is CASSSPGTGSPGELFF. The CDR3 DNA follows: TGCGCCAGCAGCTCACCCGGGACAGGGTCCCCCGGGGAGCTGTTTTTT. Full variable domain (outside the CDR3, taken from reference TRBV5-1 and TRBJ2-2): KAGVTQTPRYLIKTRGQQVTLSCSPISGHRSVSWYQQTPGQGLQFLFEYFSETQRNKGNFPGRFSGRQFSNSRSEMNVSTLELGDSALYLCASSSPGTGSPGELFFGEGSRLTVL.

V usage is TRBV6-5 and J usage is TRBJ2-3; 11 positions match TRBD2. The CDR3 is made up of 15 amino acids. Per the germline V gene, CDR1 is MNHEY and CDR2 is SVGAGI. V trimming: 6 bases; J trimming: 3 bases; junction bases outside the gene matches: 5. In DNA, the CDR3 is TGTGCCAGCAGCCGACTAGCGGGGATAACAGATACGCAGTATTTT. Translation: CASSRLAGITDTQYF.

Note on this clone: Sequence at one end of the junction differs from germline and may be a read error. The gene calls are TRBV7-9 and TRBJ2-5; 11 bases align to TRBD2. The CDR3 is 16 residues long. CDR1 is SEHNR and CDR2 is FQNEAQ in the germline V gene (reference sequence). This CDR3 is CSSSLLLAGAEETQYF. CDR3 coding DNA: TGTTCCAGCAGCTTGCTACTAGCGGGGGCGGAGGAGACCCAGTACTTC. Complete variable domain (other parts from reference TRBV7-9 and TRBJ2-5): DTGVSQNPRHKITKRGQNVTFRCDPISEHNRLYWYRQTLGQGPEFLTYFQNEAQLEKSRLLSDRFSAERPKGSFSTLEIQRTEQGDSAMYLCSSSLLLAGAEETQYFGPGTRLLVL.

The chain uses TRBV6-5 and TRBJ2-2; 7 bases match TRBD2. Unmatched junction bases numbered 9, after V lost 4 bases and J lost 4 bases. The CDR3 spans 16 residues. The germline V gene has CDR1 MNHEY and CDR2 SVGAGI. CDR3 amino acids: CASSWGRVVFTGELFF. The CDR3 DNA is TGTGCCAGCAGTTGGGGGAGGGTAGTCTTCACCGGGGAGCTGTTTTTT.

The chain couples TRBV6-6 to TRBJ2-3, with TRBD1 matching 9 bases. Germline lookup yields CDR1 MNHNY and CDR2 SVGAGI (reference sequence). CDR3 length: 14 amino acids. The trim removed 5 bases at V and 4 bases at J, leaving 4 bases unmatched. CDR3 protein: CASSQDRGADTQYF. The CDR3 region has the DNA TGTGCCAGCAGTCAGGACAGGGGCGCAGATACGCAGTATTTT.

As regards this clone: Other DNA sequences in the same sample also yield this CDR3. CDR3 in amino acids: CAWSVQGNQPQHF. In DNA form, the CDR3 reads TGTGCCTGGAGTGTACAGGGCAATCAGCCCCAGCATTTT. The chain uses TRBV30 and TRBJ1-5; a possible D gene is TRBD1 (5 bases). Germline-derived CDR1 and CDR2 are GTSNPN and SVGIG (reference sequence). V was shortened by 0 bases and J by 2 bases, with 5 bases between the two germline ends. CDR3 length equals 13 residues.

There are a few counts of this clone. The chain combines TRBV28 with TRBJ1-2; the D is unclear. Germline V CDR1 and CDR2: MDHEN, SYDVKM. Trimming removed 2 bases from V and 0 bases from J, with 7 bases in between. The CDR3 spans 14 residues. CDR3 sequence: CASSLGRPNYGYTF. CDR3 in DNA: TGTGCCAGCAGTTTAGGCAGGCCTAACTATGGCTACACCTTC.

The chain couples TRBV7-9 to TRBJ1-5; D not resolved. Trimming took off 1 base at V and 1 base at J, with 8 bases between the two ends. CDR3 length equals 15 residues. CDR1 SEHNR and CDR2 FQNEAQ come from the germline V gene (reference sequence). As DNA, the CDR3 is TGTGCCAGCAGCTTAGGAGGGTCAAGCAATCAGCCCCAGCATTTT. Protein product: CASSLGGSSNQPQHF.

This chain joins TRBV5-6 and TRBJ2-6; 9 positions match TRBD2. The CDR3 sequence is 15 residues long. J lost 5 bases, V lost 4 bases, and 4 bases had no gene match. Germline lookup yields CDR1 SGHDT and CDR2 YYEEEE. CDR3 sequence: CASSIAGVRANVLTF. For the CDR3, the DNA is TGTGCCAGCAGCATAGCGGGAGTGAGGGCCAACGTCCTGACTTTC.

The chain is built from TRBV7-9 and TRBJ1-3, with a tentative D call TRBD1 (5 bases). In germline, CDR1 is SEHNR, CDR2 FQNEAQ (reference sequence). Trimming removed 10 bases at V and 2 bases at J, with 21 bases between. CDR3 size: 16 residues. The chain's CDR3 is CANLPWGERAGNTIYF. CDR3 bases: TGTGCCAACCTACCGTGGGGGGAACGAGCTGGAAACACCATATATTTT.

This chain joins TRBV19 and TRBJ2-7, with 7 bases that match TRBD2. CDR1 is LNHDA and CDR2 is SQIVND in the germline V gene (reference sequence). V lost 8 bases and J lost 2; bases outside the gene matches: 6. The CDR3 has 13 amino acids. The CDR3 nucleotides are TGTGCCAGTGGTAGCGGGTCGACCTACGAGCAGTACTTC. Translation gives CASGSGSTYEQYF.